Listed below are T cell receptor beta chains from one sample, sequenced in a study of CD8 T cells in Susac syndrome. TCRdb re-called the immunoSEQ multiplex PCR reads with MiXCR, one entry per CDR3 protein. The repertoire holds about 90,000 distinct CDR3 sequences, with around 96% as singletons. The sample was CD8+ T cells from PBMCs. The receptors originated from a human donor with Susac syndrome. Each CDR3 is given with its conserved first and last residue. Each record gives: V gene, D gene, J gene, CDR3 length, clone size, CDR3 protein, CDR3 DNA. A D gene is named only where the DNA matches it firmly. Clone size appears in some rows only: once, few, many, or a class for an expanded clone.

v_call: TRBV19; d_call: .; j_call: TRBJ1-5; cdr3_length: 15; clone_size: .; cdr3_aa: CASSIGPGGNQPQHF; cdr3_nt: TGTGCCAGTAGTATAGGACCGGGAGGCAATCAGCCCCAGCATTTT
v_call: TRBV20-1; d_call: .; j_call: TRBJ1-4; cdr3_length: 12; clone_size: .; cdr3_aa: CSAKGGNEKLFF; cdr3_nt: TGCAGTGCTAAGGGCGGGAATGAAAAACTGTTTTTT
v_call: TRBV6-6; d_call: TRBD1; j_call: TRBJ2-7; cdr3_length: 13; clone_size: .; cdr3_aa: CASGEGAVYEQYF; cdr3_nt: TGTGCCAGCGGAGAGGGGGCGGTCTACGAGCAGTACTTC
v_call: TRBV6-6; d_call: .; j_call: TRBJ1-1; cdr3_length: 13; clone_size: .; cdr3_aa: CASSQGQLPEAFF; cdr3_nt: TGTGCCAGCAGCCAAGGACAGCTCCCGGAAGCTTTCTTT
v_call: TRBV4-2; d_call: .; j_call: TRBJ2-7; cdr3_length: 13; clone_size: .; cdr3_aa: CASSQVTAYEQYF; cdr3_nt: TGTGCCAGCAGCCAAGTCACAGCCTACGAGCAGTACTTC
v_call: TRBV4-3; d_call: TRBD1; j_call: TRBJ1-4; cdr3_length: 18; clone_size: .; cdr3_aa: CASSQETETGGDGEKLFF; cdr3_nt: TGCGCCAGCAGCCAAGAGACGGAGACAGGGGGCGATGGGGAAAAACTGTTTTTT
v_call: TRBV27; d_call: .; j_call: TRBJ2-1; cdr3_length: 14; clone_size: .; cdr3_aa: CASSLSVPRNEQFF; cdr3_nt: TGTGCCAGCAGTTTATCTGTCCCGCGGAATGAGCAGTTCTTC
v_call: TRBV4-2; d_call: .; j_call: TRBJ2-2; cdr3_length: 16; clone_size: .; cdr3_aa: CASSKVQGGGTGELFF; cdr3_nt: TGTGCCAGCAGCAAAGTCCAGGGAGGGGGCACCGGGGAGCTGTTTTTT
v_call: TRBV5-1; d_call: TRBD2; j_call: TRBJ2-3; cdr3_length: 15; clone_size: .; cdr3_aa: CASSLAGGRTDTQYF; cdr3_nt: TGCGCCAGCAGCTTAGCGGGGGGGCGCACAGATACGCAGTATTTT
v_call: TRBV30; d_call: .; j_call: TRBJ1-3; cdr3_length: 16; clone_size: .; cdr3_aa: CAWSVYIQPTGNTIYF; cdr3_nt: TGTGCCTGGAGTGTATATATCCAACCTACTGGAAACACCATATATTTT
v_call: TRBV30; d_call: .; j_call: TRBJ1-3; cdr3_length: 13; clone_size: .; cdr3_aa: CAWSLTLGNTIYF; cdr3_nt: TGTGCCTGGAGCTTAACTCTTGGAAACACCATATATTTT
v_call: TRBV5-4; d_call: .; j_call: TRBJ1-4; cdr3_length: 14; clone_size: once; cdr3_aa: CASSPDTANEKLFF; cdr3_nt: TGTGCCAGCAGCCCTGACACGGCCAATGAAAAACTGTTTTTT
v_call: TRBV9; d_call: .; j_call: TRBJ1-5; cdr3_length: 13; clone_size: .; cdr3_aa: CASSPHSNQPQHF; cdr3_nt: TGTGCCAGCAGCCCGCATAGCAATCAGCCCCAGCATTTT
v_call: TRBV20-1; d_call: TRBD2; j_call: TRBJ2-7; cdr3_length: 15; clone_size: .; cdr3_aa: CSARDLSGGPYEQYF; cdr3_nt: TGCAGTGCTAGAGATCTTAGCGGGGGGCCCTACGAGCAGTACTTC
v_call: TRBV6-5; d_call: TRBD1; j_call: TRBJ1-1; cdr3_length: 15; clone_size: .; cdr3_aa: CASSRTGSLNTEAFF; cdr3_nt: TGTGCCAGCAGCCGGACAGGGAGCTTGAACACTGAAGCTTTCTTT
v_call: TRBV4-1; d_call: .; j_call: TRBJ2-7; cdr3_length: 13; clone_size: .; cdr3_aa: CASSQTDSYEQYF; cdr3_nt: TGCGCCAGCAGCCAAACGGACAGCTACGAGCAGTACTTC
v_call: TRBV29-1; d_call: .; j_call: TRBJ1-2; cdr3_length: 12; clone_size: .; cdr3_aa: CSGSFSDYGYTF; cdr3_nt: TGCAGCGGTTCCTTCAGCGACTATGGCTACACCTTC
v_call: TRBV15; d_call: .; j_call: TRBJ2-2; cdr3_length: 15; clone_size: .; cdr3_aa: CATSRRTTGTGELFF; cdr3_nt: TGTGCCACCAGCAGAAGGACGACAGGCACCGGGGAGCTGTTTTTT
v_call: TRBV19; d_call: TRBD1; j_call: TRBJ1-6; cdr3_length: 15; clone_size: .; cdr3_aa: CASNRGTDNNSPLHF; cdr3_nt: TGTGCCAGTAACAGGGGGACCGATAATAATTCACCCCTCCACTTT
v_call: TRBV18; d_call: .; j_call: TRBJ2-5; cdr3_length: 14; clone_size: .; cdr3_aa: CASSSDRIGETQYF; cdr3_nt: TGTGCCAGCTCATCCGACAGAATAGGCGAGACCCAGTACTTC
v_call: TRBV28; d_call: .; j_call: TRBJ2-7; cdr3_length: 13; clone_size: .; cdr3_aa: CASATGARYEQYF; cdr3_nt: TGTGCCAGCGCGACGGGGGCGCGCTACGAGCAGTACTTC
v_call: TRBV27; d_call: .; j_call: TRBJ1-4; cdr3_length: 16; clone_size: .; cdr3_aa: CASRTSDGATNEKLFF; cdr3_nt: TGTGCCAGTAGGACATCTGACGGTGCAACTAATGAAAAACTGTTTTTT
v_call: TRBV30; d_call: TRBD2; j_call: TRBJ2-1; cdr3_length: 17; clone_size: .; cdr3_aa: CAWSGTGLAGTYNEQFF; cdr3_nt: TGTGCCTGGAGTGGAACGGGACTAGCGGGGACCTACAATGAGCAGTTCTTC
v_call: TRBV6-1; d_call: .; j_call: TRBJ1-1; cdr3_length: 14; clone_size: .; cdr3_aa: CASSEAVLNTEAFF; cdr3_nt: TGTGCCAGCAGTGAAGCAGTGCTGAACACTGAAGCTTTCTTT
v_call: TRBV30; d_call: TRBD1; j_call: TRBJ2-6; cdr3_length: 18; clone_size: once; cdr3_aa: CAWWDSQGGSSGANVLTF; cdr3_nt: TGTGCCTGGTGGGACTCACAGGGGGGTTCCTCTGGGGCCAACGTCCTGACTTTC
v_call: TRBV28; d_call: .; j_call: TRBJ1-3; cdr3_length: 15; clone_size: .; cdr3_aa: CASSSDTGFLGTIYF; cdr3_nt: TGTGCCAGCAGTTCCGATACAGGGTTCCTAGGCACCATATATTTT
v_call: TRBV9; d_call: .; j_call: TRBJ2-7; cdr3_length: 14; clone_size: .; cdr3_aa: CASSPGPEQDEQYF; cdr3_nt: TGTGCCAGCAGCCCGGGGCCCGAACAGGACGAGCAGTACTTC
v_call: TRBV4-2; d_call: .; j_call: TRBJ2-3; cdr3_length: 12; clone_size: once; cdr3_aa: CASSQEVGTQYF; cdr3_nt: TGTGCCAGCAGCCAAGAGGTTGGTACGCAGTATTTT
v_call: TRBV28; d_call: .; j_call: TRBJ1-2; cdr3_length: 16; clone_size: .; cdr3_aa: CASSSGGDLSGYGYTF; cdr3_nt: TGTGCCAGCAGTTCGGGAGGGGATCTTAGTGGCTATGGCTACACCTTC
v_call: TRBV29-1; d_call: .; j_call: TRBJ1-1; cdr3_length: 11; clone_size: .; cdr3_aa: CSVGRDTEAFF; cdr3_nt: TGCAGCGTCGGCAGGGACACTGAAGCTTTCTTT
v_call: TRBV4-2; d_call: TRBD1; j_call: TRBJ1-6; cdr3_length: 17; clone_size: once; cdr3_aa: CASSRDRGASYNSPLHF; cdr3_nt: TGTGCCAGCAGCCGGGACAGGGGAGCGTCCTATAATTCACCCCTCCACTTT
v_call: TRBV6-5; d_call: .; j_call: TRBJ2-7; cdr3_length: 15; clone_size: .; cdr3_aa: CASSYPGDGTYEQYF; cdr3_nt: TGTGCCAGCAGTTACCCGGGGGACGGTACCTACGAGCAGTACTTC
v_call: TRBV29-1; d_call: TRBD2; j_call: TRBJ2-5; cdr3_length: 16; clone_size: .; cdr3_aa: CSVGDLSGGPQETQYF; cdr3_nt: TGCAGCGTGGGGGACTTGAGCGGGGGGCCTCAAGAGACCCAGTACTTC
v_call: TRBV5-6; d_call: .; j_call: TRBJ2-3; cdr3_length: 17; clone_size: .; cdr3_aa: CASSIPLGDVSTDTQYF; cdr3_nt: TGTGCCAGCAGCATCCCCCTCGGGGACGTTAGCACAGATACGCAGTATTTT
v_call: TRBV5-6; d_call: .; j_call: TRBJ1-5; cdr3_length: 12; clone_size: .; cdr3_aa: CASSWLDQPQHF; cdr3_nt: TGTGCCAGCAGCTGGCTCGATCAGCCCCAGCATTTT
v_call: TRBV9; d_call: .; j_call: TRBJ2-7; cdr3_length: 14; clone_size: .; cdr3_aa: CASSVRPNSYEQYF; cdr3_nt: TGTGCCAGCAGCGTCAGGCCCAATTCCTACGAGCAGTACTTC
v_call: TRBV2; d_call: TRBD1; j_call: TRBJ2-5; cdr3_length: 14; clone_size: .; cdr3_aa: CASQGQADGGTQYF; cdr3_nt: TGTGCCAGCCAGGGACAGGCGGACGGGGGGACCCAGTACTTC
v_call: TRBV20-1; d_call: TRBD2; j_call: TRBJ2-1; cdr3_length: 13; clone_size: .; cdr3_aa: CSASGGVYNEQFF; cdr3_nt: TGCAGTGCTAGCGGGGGGGTCTACAATGAGCAGTTCTTC
v_call: TRBV12-3/TRBV12-4; d_call: .; j_call: TRBJ1-6; cdr3_length: 16; clone_size: .; cdr3_aa: CASRRDTGDTNSPLHF; cdr3_nt: TGTGCCAGCAGGAGGGACACGGGCGATACTAATTCACCCCTCCACTTT
v_call: TRBV7-2; d_call: TRBD2; j_call: TRBJ2-3; cdr3_length: 18; clone_size: .; cdr3_aa: CASSLGLAGPKGGDTQYF; cdr3_nt: TGTGCCAGCAGCTTGGGACTAGCGGGGCCTAAAGGGGGAGATACGCAGTATTTT
v_call: TRBV5-6; d_call: .; j_call: TRBJ2-3; cdr3_length: 12; clone_size: .; cdr3_aa: CASSLGRATQYF; cdr3_nt: TGTGCCAGCAGCTTGGGCAGGGCTACGCAGTATTTT
v_call: TRBV25-1; d_call: .; j_call: TRBJ2-1; cdr3_length: 15; clone_size: .; cdr3_aa: CASSEYGRSYNEQFF; cdr3_nt: TGTGCCAGCAGTGAATATGGCAGATCCTACAATGAGCAGTTCTTC
v_call: TRBV25-1; d_call: .; j_call: TRBJ1-1; cdr3_length: 11; clone_size: .; cdr3_aa: CASSEGAEAFF; cdr3_nt: TGTGCCAGCAGTGAAGGGGCTGAAGCTTTCTTT
v_call: TRBV3-1; d_call: .; j_call: TRBJ2-5; cdr3_length: 17; clone_size: .; cdr3_aa: CASSQEALKELEETQYF; cdr3_nt: TGTGCCAGCAGCCAAGAGGCCCTAAAGGAACTAGAAGAGACCCAGTACTTC
v_call: TRBV27; d_call: .; j_call: TRBJ2-1; cdr3_length: 16; clone_size: .; cdr3_aa: CASSSSGMAGYNEQFF; cdr3_nt: TGTGCCAGCAGTTCATCAGGGATGGCGGGCTACAATGAGCAGTTCTTC
v_call: TRBV19; d_call: .; j_call: TRBJ1-2; cdr3_length: 12; clone_size: .; cdr3_aa: CASSRAGYGYTF; cdr3_nt: TGTGCCAGTAGTCGGGCTGGTTATGGCTACACCTTC
v_call: TRBV12-3/TRBV12-4; d_call: .; j_call: TRBJ1-5; cdr3_length: 13; clone_size: .; cdr3_aa: CASSPHGNQPQHF; cdr3_nt: TGTGCCAGCAGCCCCCACGGAAATCAGCCCCAGCATTTT
v_call: TRBV20-1; d_call: .; j_call: TRBJ2-6; cdr3_length: 16; clone_size: .; cdr3_aa: CSASNRHDSGANVLTF; cdr3_nt: TGCAGTGCTAGCAACAGGCACGACTCTGGGGCCAACGTCCTGACTTTC
v_call: TRBV4-1; d_call: TRBD1; j_call: TRBJ1-2; cdr3_length: 13; clone_size: .; cdr3_aa: CASSPGQDLGYTF; cdr3_nt: TGCGCCAGCAGCCCGGGACAGGACCTCGGCTACACCTTC
v_call: TRBV5-1; d_call: TRBD1; j_call: TRBJ2-7; cdr3_length: 15; clone_size: .; cdr3_aa: CASSLFETGAREQYF; cdr3_nt: TGCGCCAGCAGCTTGTTTGAGACAGGGGCCCGCGAGCAGTACTTC